The T cell receptor (beta chain) under discussion was sequenced for a study of human T cells and chemical hapten exposure. TCRdb analysed the RACE reads with MiXCR anew, one entry per CDR3 protein. The sample contains about 290,000 distinct CDR3 sequences, 7.5% to 8% of which appear only once. Time point here: pre-sensitization, week 0. Treatment defined: therapeutic diphenylcyclopropenone sensitization with weekly scalp DPC. It was from unfractionated whole blood that total RNA was extracted. Here the sequenced sample was whole blood, taken in connection with sensitization to the hapten diphenylcyclopropenone (DPC). This clonotype was obtained from a man aged 18 to 35 with alopecia areata. Some clones in this sample may be carry-over from other donors' samples.

In nucleotides, the CDR3 is TGTGCCAGCAGCTTAACTGGGGGCAATAACTATGGCTACACCTTC. It specifies CASSLTGGNNYGYTF. The chain links TRBV7-3 to TRBJ1-2; D is possibly TRBD1 (6 bases). The germline V and J ends were trimmed by 0 bases and 1 base, with 9 bases remaining between them. Germline V gives CDR1 SGHTA, CDR2 FQGTGA. The CDR3 consists of 15 residues.